These 2 T cell receptor beta chains were all obtained from the same sample, sequenced in a study of T cell responses to AZD1222 COVID-19 vaccine. Assay used: immunoSEQ multiplex PCR; TCRdb lists only in-frame clones, some missing. The sample yields about 150,000 clones, about 92% seen once. This sample comprised peripheral blood, obtained 28 days after the second AZD1222 dose. Receptor source: an adult who received the AZD1222 COVID-19 vaccine.

This clone showed up just once. J is TRBJ1-2 and V is TRBV2, with a weak D call TRBD1 (5 bases). Germline V CDR1 and CDR2: SNHLY, FYNNEI. Trimming shortened V by 5 bases and J by 5 bases, and 6 bases separated the two germline ends. The CDR3 is 11 amino acids. The CDR3 is CASSSGYGYTF. The CDR3 bases are TGTGCCAGCAGTTCAGGGTATGGCTACACCTTC.

This rearrangement joins TRBV24-1 to TRBJ2-1, with D possibly matching TRBD2 (7 bases). The germline V gene has CDR1 KGHDR and CDR2 SFDVKD. CDR3 size: 14 residues. V dropped 9 bases and J dropped 6 bases, with 17 bases sitting between them. The CDR3 region is CATLGGAGGNEQFF. CDR3 bases: TGTGCCACCCTGGGGGGGGCAGGTGGCAATGAGCAGTTCTTC.